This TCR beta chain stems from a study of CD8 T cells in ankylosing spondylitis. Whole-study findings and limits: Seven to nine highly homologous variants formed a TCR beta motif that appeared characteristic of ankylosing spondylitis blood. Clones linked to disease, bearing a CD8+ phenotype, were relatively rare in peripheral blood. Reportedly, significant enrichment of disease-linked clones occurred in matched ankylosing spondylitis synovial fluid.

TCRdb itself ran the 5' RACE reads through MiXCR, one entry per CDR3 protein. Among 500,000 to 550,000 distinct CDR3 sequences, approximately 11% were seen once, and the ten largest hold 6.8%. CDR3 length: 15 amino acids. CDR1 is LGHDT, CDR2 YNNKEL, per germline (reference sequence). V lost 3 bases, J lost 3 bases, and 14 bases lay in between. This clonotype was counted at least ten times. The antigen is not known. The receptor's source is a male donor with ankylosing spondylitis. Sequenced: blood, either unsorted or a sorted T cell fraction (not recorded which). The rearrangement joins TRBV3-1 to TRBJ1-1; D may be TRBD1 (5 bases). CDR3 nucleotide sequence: TGTGCCAGCAGCCAGGCCGGAGTGGGGGACACTGAAGCTTTCTTT. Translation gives CASSQAGVGDTEAFF.